This T cell receptor beta chain was sequenced in a study of blood T cell repertoires in COVID-19. Across the whole study: PBMCs, B-cell-depleted T cells, or T cells provided the cDNA or gDNA that made up the material.

The CDR3 has 15 residues. Germline assignment: CDR1 SGHKS and CDR2 YYEKEE (reference sequence). Germline trimming cut 2 bases from V and 2 bases from J; bases unmatched to any gene: 4. Repertoires were generated with immunoSEQ multiplex PCR, while TCRdb's copy carries only in-frame clones and drops some. The sample has 200,000 to 250,000 clones; around 85% are singletons. Input material: PBMCs or T cells enriched from blood (not recorded which). The receptor was derived from a woman aged 45 to 65 in a cohort exposed to, infected with or recovered from COVID-19 (not recorded which). The chain has TRBV5-5 and TRBJ2-7, with 10 bases fitting TRBD1. CDR3 sequence: CASSLGTGVTYEQYF. The CDR3 DNA is TGTGCCAGCAGCTTAGGGACAGGGGTAACCTACGAGCAGTACTTC. The full variable domain, completed using reference TRBV5-5 and TRBJ2-7, is DAGVTQSPTHLIKTRGQQVTLRCSPISGHKSVSWYQQVLGQGPQFIFQYYEKEERGRGNFPDRFSARQFPNYSSELNVNALLLGDSALYLCASSLGTGVTYEQYFGPGTRLTVT.